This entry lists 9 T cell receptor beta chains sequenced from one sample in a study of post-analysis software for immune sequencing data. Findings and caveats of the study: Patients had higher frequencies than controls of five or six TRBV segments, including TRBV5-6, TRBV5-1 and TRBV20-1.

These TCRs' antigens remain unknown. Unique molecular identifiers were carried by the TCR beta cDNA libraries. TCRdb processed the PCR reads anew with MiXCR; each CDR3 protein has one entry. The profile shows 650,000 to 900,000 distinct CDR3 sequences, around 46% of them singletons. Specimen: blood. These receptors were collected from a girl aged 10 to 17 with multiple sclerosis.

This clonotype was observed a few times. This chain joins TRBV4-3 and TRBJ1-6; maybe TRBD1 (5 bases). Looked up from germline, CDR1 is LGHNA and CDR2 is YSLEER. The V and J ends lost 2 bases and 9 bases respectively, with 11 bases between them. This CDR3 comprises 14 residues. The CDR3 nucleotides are TGCGCCAGCAGCCAAAGCAGGGAGAGTTCACCCCTCCACTTT. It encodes CASSQSRESSPLHF.

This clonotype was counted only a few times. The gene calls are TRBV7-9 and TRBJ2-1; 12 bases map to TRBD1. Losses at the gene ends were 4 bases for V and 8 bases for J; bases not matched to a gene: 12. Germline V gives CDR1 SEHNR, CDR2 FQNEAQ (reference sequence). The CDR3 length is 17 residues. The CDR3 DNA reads TGTGCCAGCAGCTCATCACCCGGGACAGGGGGCGCGGATGAGCAGTTCTTC. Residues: CASSSSPGTGGADEQFF.

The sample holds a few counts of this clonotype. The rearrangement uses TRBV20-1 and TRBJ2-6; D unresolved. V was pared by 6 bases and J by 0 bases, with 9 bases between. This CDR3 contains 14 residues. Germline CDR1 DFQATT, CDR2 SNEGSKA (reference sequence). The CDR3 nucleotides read TGCAGTGCCTCCGCCTACTCTGGGGCCAACGTCCTGACTTTC. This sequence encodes CSASAYSGANVLTF.

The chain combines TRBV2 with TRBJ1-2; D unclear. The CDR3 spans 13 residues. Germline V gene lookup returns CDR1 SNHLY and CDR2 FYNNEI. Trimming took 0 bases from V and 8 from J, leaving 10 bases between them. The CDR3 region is CASSEAGRRGYTF. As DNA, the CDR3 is TGTGCCAGCAGTGAAGCGGGTAGGAGGGGCTACACCTTC. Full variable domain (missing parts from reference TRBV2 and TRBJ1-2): EPEVTQTPSHQVTQMGQEVILRCVPISNHLYFYWYRQILGQKVEFLVSFYNNEISEKSEIFDDQFSVERPDGSNFTLKIRSTKLEDSAMYFCASSEAGRRGYTFGSGTRLTVV.

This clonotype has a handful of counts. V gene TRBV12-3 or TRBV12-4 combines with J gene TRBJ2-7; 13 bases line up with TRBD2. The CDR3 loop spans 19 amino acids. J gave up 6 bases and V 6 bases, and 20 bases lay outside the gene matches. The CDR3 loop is CASSTRLAGGFRIAAEQYF. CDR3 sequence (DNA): TGTGCCAGCAGCACCCGACTAGCGGGAGGTTTTCGGATCGCAGCCGAGCAGTACTTC.

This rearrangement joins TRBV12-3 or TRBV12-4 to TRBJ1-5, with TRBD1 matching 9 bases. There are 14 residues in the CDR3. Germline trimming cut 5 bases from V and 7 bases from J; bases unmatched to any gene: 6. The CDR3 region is CASSRGQGGQPQHF. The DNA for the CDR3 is TGTGCCAGCAGTCGGGGACAGGGTGGGCAGCCCCAGCATTTT.

CDR3 DNA: TGTGCCAGCAGCCAAGATACTAAGGGAGGCACTGAAGCTTTCTTT. It codes for CASSQDTKGGTEAFF. The chain carries TRBV4-2 and TRBJ1-1; D gene ambiguous. Germline CDR1 LGHNA, CDR2 YNFKEQ. The CDR3 is 15 residues long. With 0 bases removed from V and 4 bases from J, the gap between germline ends came to 12 bases.

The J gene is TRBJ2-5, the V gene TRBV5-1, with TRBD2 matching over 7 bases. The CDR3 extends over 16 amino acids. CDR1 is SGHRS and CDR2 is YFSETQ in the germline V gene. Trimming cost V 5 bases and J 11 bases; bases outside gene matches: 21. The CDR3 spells CASSIPRDYPDNGQYF. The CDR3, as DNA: TGCGCCAGCAGTATCCCCCGGGACTACCCTGACAATGGGCAGTACTTC.

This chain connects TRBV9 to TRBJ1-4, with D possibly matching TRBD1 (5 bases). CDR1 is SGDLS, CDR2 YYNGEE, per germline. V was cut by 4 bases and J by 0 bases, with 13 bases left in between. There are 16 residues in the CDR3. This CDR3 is CASSPRRTPTNEKLFF. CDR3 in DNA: TGTGCCAGCAGCCCCCGTCGGACACCAACTAATGAAAAACTGTTTTTT.